These 8 T cell receptor beta chains originate from one sample sequenced in a study of T cell repertoires and leukemia-associated antigens. For these TCRs, the target antigens are not known. TCRdb re-analysed the 5' RACE reads in MiXCR, keeping a single row per CDR3 protein. The table has 14,000 or so distinct CDR3 sequences, more than 30% seen once. The sequenced sample consisted of CD3+ T cells sorted from blood and cultured. These receptors were obtained from a female donor in good health.

The V gene is TRBV5-1, the J gene TRBJ2-3; 8 nucleotides align to TRBD1. This CDR3 contains 15 residues. V shed 4 bases and J 5 bases; nucleotides not matched to a gene: 9. The germline CDR1 and CDR2 sequences are SGHRS and YFSETQ. The CDR3 bases are TGCGCCAGCAGCCAAAGAGGACAGGGCCAAGATACGCAGTATTTT. This gives the protein CASSQRGQGQDTQYF. Full variable domain (outside the CDR3, taken from reference TRBV5-1 and TRBJ2-3): KAGVTQTPRYLIKTRGQQVTLSCSPISGHRSVSWYQQTPGQGLQFLFEYFSETQRNKGNFPGRFSGRQFSNSRSEMNVSTLELGDSALYLCASSQRGQGQDTQYFGPGTRLTVL.

By sample fraction, this clonotype is medium-sized. J is TRBJ2-6 and V is TRBV5-1; D perhaps matches TRBD1 (6 bases). Germline loops: CDR1 SGHRS, CDR2 YFSETQ. The CDR3 is 16 residues long. The V and J ends lost 2 bases and 0 bases respectively, with 9 bases between them. CDR3 nucleotide sequence: TGCGCCAGCAGCTTAGGACAGATCTCTGGGGCCAACGTCCTGACTTTC. This translates into CASSLGQISGANVLTF.

With respect to this clonotype: A read error may account for a junction end that differs from germline. The rearrangement joins TRBV20-1 to TRBJ2-7; 9 positions match TRBD2. There are 16 residues in the CDR3. Germline CDR1 and CDR2: DFQATT and SNEGSKA (reference sequence). CDR3 DNA: TGCAGTGCTGGAGCTGCACTAGCGGGTGACGACTACGAACAGTACTTC. Its protein product is CSAGAALAGDDYEQYF.

Comments on this clonotype: Lacking the conserved final phenylalanine or tryptophan, this CDR3 likely reflects a read error. The limits of the CDR3 on the DNA are not certain, so only TCRdb's listed CDR3 is given. The V call is TRBV4-2, the J call TRBJ2-1. Including both end residues, the CDR3 is 8 amino acids long. Germline V gives CDR1 LGHNA, CDR2 YNFKEQ. CDR3 residues: CASSPSGS.

The chain is built from TRBV6-5 and TRBJ2-7; 12 bases align to TRBD2. Losses at the gene ends were 6 bases for V and 3 bases for J; bases not matched to a gene: 6. CDR3 length: 15 residues. In germline, CDR1 is MNHEY, CDR2 SVGAGI. The CDR3 is CASRGTSGSGYEQYF. DNA for the CDR3: TGTGCCAGCAGAGGGACTAGCGGGTCGGGCTACGAGCAGTACTTC.

By share, this clonotype counts as medium-sized (0.01 to 0.1%). The chain is built from TRBV15 and TRBJ2-6, with 7 nucleotides matching TRBD1. CDR1 and CDR2 (germline): LNHNV, YYDKDF (reference sequence). The CDR3 is 17 amino acids. The V gene end was trimmed by 8 bases and the J gene end by 1 base; junction bases not matched to a gene: 11. The CDR3 region is CATGTGVGRSGANVLTF. The CDR3 DNA follows: TGTGCCACCGGTACAGGGGTCGGCAGGTCTGGGGCCAACGTCCTGACTTTC. Looking up the rest from reference TRBV15 and TRBJ2-6 gives the full variable domain: DAMVIQNPRYQVTQFGKPVTLSCSQTLNHNVMYWYQQKSSQAPKLLFHYYDKDFNNEADTPDNFQSRRPNTSFCFLDIRSPGLGDTAMYLCATGTGVGRSGANVLTFGAGSRLTVL.

The chain combines TRBV5-1 with TRBJ1-2; 7 nucleotides align to TRBD1. J gave up 4 bases and V 4 bases, and 7 bases lay outside the gene matches. CDR1 and CDR2 (germline): SGHRS, YFSETQ. The CDR3 extends over 14 amino acids. The CDR3 here is CASSRTTGPYGYTF. The CDR3 DNA reads TGCGCCAGCAGCCGAACGACAGGGCCCTATGGCTACACCTTC.

Only a few counts were recorded for this clonotype. This sequence joins TRBV24-1 and TRBJ1-5; weak D call: TRBD1 (5 bases). This CDR3 comprises 17 residues. Trimming cost V 2 bases and J 5 bases, with 18 bases left between them. Germline V gene data show CDR1 as KGHDR and CDR2 as SFDVKD. CDR3 sequence (DNA): TGTGCCACCAGTGATTCTAGGGGACCCCTGGCTTATCAGCCCCAGCATTTT. It encodes CATSDSRGPLAYQPQHF.